Sequencing of this TCR beta chain was carried out in a study of identical twins. Germline V gene sequence: CDR1 LGHNA, CDR2 YSLEER. Trimming stripped 0 bases from V and 5 bases from J, with 5 bases between. The CDR3 is 13 amino acids. A template switching step contributed a universal primer site, while unique molecular identifiers were present in the cDNA. TCRdb called the 5' RACE reads again in MiXCR, with one record for every CDR3 protein. The sample carries roughly 570,000 distinct CDR3 sequences, 7.5% to 10% recorded once. This clonotype showed up just a few times. The target antigen is unknown. The donor group consisted entirely of healthy Caucasians. Study-wide findings and caveats: Fewer insertions were carried by abundant cord blood beta clonotypes, but none was seen in memory repertoires. Part of the zero-insertion signal could reflect confounding by invariant MAIT and iNKT cells.

These data were also reused for a study on yellow fever vaccine responses in identical twins.

The TCR sequence derives from a woman between 18 and 30 years old in good health. This chain joins TRBV4-3 and TRBJ2-1; D gene ambiguous. Sequencing was carried out using PBMCs. For the CDR3, the DNA is TGCGCCAGCAGCCAAGACCAGCACAATGAGCAGTTCTTC. Translated: CASSQDQHNEQFF.